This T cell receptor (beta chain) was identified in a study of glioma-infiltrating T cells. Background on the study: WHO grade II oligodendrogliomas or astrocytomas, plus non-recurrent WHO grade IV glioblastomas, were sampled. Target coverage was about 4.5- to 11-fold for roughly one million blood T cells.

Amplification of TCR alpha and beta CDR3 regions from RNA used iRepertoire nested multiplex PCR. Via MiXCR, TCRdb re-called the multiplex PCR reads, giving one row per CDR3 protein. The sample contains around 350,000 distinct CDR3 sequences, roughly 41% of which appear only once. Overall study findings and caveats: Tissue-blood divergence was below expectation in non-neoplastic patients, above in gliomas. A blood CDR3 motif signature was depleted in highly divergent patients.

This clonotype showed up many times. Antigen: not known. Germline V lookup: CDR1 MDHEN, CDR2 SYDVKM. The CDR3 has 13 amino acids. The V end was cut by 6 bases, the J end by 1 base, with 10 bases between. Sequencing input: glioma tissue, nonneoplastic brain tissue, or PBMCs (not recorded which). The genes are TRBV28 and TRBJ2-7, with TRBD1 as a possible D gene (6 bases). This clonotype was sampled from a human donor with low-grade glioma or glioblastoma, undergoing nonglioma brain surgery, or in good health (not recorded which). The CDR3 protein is CASSPGDSYEQYF. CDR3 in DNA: TGTGCCAGCAGCCCAGGGGATTCCTACGAGCAGTACTTC.